The clone carrying this TCR beta chain was found a few times. Its antigen is still unknown. The entry originates in a study of cytomegalovirus exposure and HLA in healthy donors. CDR1 is GTSNPN and CDR2 is SVGIG in the germline V gene (reference sequence). The CDR3 length is 14 residues. Trimming pared 4 bases from V and 4 bases from J, leaving 13 bases between. Overall study results and limits: A later examination showed that TCR association rates differed by HLA locus, with DRB1 most and HLA-C fewest. When analyzed later, a missense DCLRE1C variant was found to be linked to TCR beta V- and J-gene trimming. Presence/absence results assume similar sequencing depth per donor, which may not hold. In a later analysis, the majority of CMV-associated beta chains seemingly showed HLA restriction.

The PCR had 60 Vbeta and 13 Jbeta primers. TCRdb keeps only in-frame clones here, not all; method: immunoSEQ multiplex PCR. This table holds under 170,000 clones, 55% to 80% found once. The source material was PBMCs. This chain uses TRBV30 with TRBJ2-2, with a possible D match to TRBD1 (5 bases). The TCR comes from a woman in her fifties or sixties in good health and CMV-seropositive. DNA for the CDR3: TGTGCCTGGAATGTGGGGCTGGGCACCGGGGAGCTGTTTTTT. This sequence encodes CAWNVGLGTGELFF.